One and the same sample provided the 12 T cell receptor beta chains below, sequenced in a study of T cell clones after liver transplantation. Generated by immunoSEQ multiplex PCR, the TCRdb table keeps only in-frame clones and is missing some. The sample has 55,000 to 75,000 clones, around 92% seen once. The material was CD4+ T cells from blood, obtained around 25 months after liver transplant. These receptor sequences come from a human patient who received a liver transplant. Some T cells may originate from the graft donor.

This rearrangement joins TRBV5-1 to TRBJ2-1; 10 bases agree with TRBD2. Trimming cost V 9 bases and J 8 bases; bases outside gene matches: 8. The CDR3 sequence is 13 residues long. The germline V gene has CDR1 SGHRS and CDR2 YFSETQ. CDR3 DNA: TGCGCCACCTGCGAGCGGGAGGGTTATGAGCAGTTCTTC. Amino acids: CATCEREGYEQFF.

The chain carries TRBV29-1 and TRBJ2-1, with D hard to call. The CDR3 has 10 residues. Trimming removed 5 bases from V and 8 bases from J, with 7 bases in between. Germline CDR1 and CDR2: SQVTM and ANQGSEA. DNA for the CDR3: TGCAGCGTTTTTAACTATGAGCAGTTCTTC. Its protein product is CSVFNYEQFF.

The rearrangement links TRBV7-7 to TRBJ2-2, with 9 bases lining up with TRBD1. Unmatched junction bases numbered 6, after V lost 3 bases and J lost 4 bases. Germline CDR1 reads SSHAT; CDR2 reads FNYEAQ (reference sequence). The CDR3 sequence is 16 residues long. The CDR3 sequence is CASSFGTGKGTGELFF. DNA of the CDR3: TGTGCCAGCAGCTTCGGGACAGGGAAGGGCACCGGGGAGCTGTTTTTT.

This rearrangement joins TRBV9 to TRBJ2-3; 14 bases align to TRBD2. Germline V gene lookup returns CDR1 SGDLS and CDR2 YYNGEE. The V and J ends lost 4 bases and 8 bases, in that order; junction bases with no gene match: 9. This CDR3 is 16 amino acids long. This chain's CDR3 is CASSPPGTSGSGTQYF. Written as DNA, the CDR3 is TGTGCCAGCAGCCCGCCCGGGACTAGCGGGAGTGGTACGCAGTATTTT.

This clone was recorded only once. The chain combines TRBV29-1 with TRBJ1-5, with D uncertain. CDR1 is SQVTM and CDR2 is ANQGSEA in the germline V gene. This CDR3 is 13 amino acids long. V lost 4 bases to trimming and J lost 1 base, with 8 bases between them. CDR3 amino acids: CSVGGHSNQPQHF. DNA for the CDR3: TGCAGCGTTGGAGGGCACAGCAATCAGCCCCAGCATTTT. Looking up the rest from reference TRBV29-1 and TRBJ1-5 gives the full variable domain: SAVISQKPSRDICQRGTSLTIQCQVDSQVTMMFWYRQQPGQSLTLIATANQGSEATYESGFVIDKFPISRPNLTFSTLTVSNMSPEDSSIYLCSVGGHSNQPQHFGDGTRLSIL.

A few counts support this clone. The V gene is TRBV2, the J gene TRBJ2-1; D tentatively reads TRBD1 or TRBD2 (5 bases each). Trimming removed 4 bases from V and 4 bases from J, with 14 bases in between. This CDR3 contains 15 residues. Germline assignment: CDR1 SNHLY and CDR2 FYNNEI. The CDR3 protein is CASSVKSGPYNEQFF. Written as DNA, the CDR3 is TGTGCCAGCAGTGTGAAGTCGGGACCATACAATGAGCAGTTCTTC.

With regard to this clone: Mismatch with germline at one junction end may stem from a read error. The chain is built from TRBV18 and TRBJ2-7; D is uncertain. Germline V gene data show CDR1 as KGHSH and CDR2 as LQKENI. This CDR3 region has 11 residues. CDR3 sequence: CASSPRDEQYF. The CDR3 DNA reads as TGTGCCAGCTCGCCACGGGACGAGCAGTACTTC.

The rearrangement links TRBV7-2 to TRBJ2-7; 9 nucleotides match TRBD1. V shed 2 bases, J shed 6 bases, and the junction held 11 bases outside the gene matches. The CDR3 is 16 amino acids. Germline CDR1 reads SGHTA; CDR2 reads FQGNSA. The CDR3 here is CASSLSPGTGLGEQYF. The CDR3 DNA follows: TGTGCCAGCAGCTTATCCCCCGGGACAGGGTTGGGCGAGCAGTACTTC.

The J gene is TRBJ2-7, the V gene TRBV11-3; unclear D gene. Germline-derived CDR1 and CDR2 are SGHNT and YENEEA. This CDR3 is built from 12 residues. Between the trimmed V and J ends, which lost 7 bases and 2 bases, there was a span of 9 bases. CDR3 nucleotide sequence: TGTGCCAGCACCAGTCTCCCCTACGAGCAGTACTTC. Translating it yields CASTSLPYEQYF. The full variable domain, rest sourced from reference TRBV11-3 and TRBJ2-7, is EAGVVQSPRYKIIEKKQPVAFWCNPISGHNTLYWYLQNLGQGPELLIRYENEEAVDDSQLPKDRFSAERLKGVDSTLKIQPAELGDSAVYLCASTSLPYEQYFGPGTRLTVT.

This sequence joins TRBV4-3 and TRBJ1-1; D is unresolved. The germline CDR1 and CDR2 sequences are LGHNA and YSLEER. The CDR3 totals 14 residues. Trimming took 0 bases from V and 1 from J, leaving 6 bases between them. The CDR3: CASSQERENTEAFF. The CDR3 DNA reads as TGCGCCAGCAGCCAAGAGAGGGAGAACACTGAAGCTTTCTTT.

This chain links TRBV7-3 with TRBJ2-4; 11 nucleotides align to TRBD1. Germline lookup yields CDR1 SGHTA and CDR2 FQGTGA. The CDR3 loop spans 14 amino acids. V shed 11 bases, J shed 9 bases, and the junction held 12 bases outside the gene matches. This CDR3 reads CAVSGTGGRSIQYF. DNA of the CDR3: TGTGCCGTGTCCGGGACAGGGGGGAGAAGCATTCAGTACTTC.

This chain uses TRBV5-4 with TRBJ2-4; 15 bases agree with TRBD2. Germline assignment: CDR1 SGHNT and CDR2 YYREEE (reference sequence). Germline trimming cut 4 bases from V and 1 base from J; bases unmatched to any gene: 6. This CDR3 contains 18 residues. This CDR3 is CASSQGLAGGGAKNIQYF. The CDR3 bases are TGTGCCAGCAGCCAGGGACTAGCGGGAGGTGGGGCCAAAAACATTCAGTACTTC.